This is a list of T cell receptor beta chains from one sample in a study of breast tumors, draining lymph nodes, adjacent tissues. TCRdb independently ran MiXCR on the multiplex PCR reads; one entry per CDR3 protein. The sample holds fewer than 200,000 distinct CDR3 sequences; around a third are singletons and the top ten take 3.5% to 4.5%. Sequencing was carried out using axillary lymph node tissue. These receptors came from a female donor with breast cancer. Some clones in this sample may be carry-over from other donors' samples. CDR3s include the opening cysteine and the closing phenylalanine or tryptophan. Each record gives: J gene, D gene, clone size, V gene, CDR3 DNA, CDR3 protein. D genes are given only for firm matches. The size field is filled for only some rows; it gives once, few, many or a size class.

TRBJ2-3 | TRBD2 | . | TRBV11-3 | TGTGCCAGCAGCTTAGCCGCCAGCGGGGGGGCGGATACGCAGTATTTT | CASSLAASGGADTQYF
TRBJ1-1 | . | few | TRBV20-1 | TGCAGTGCTGGGCGTTTGGAGACTGAAGCTTTCTTT | CSAGRLETEAFF
TRBJ1-4 | . | . | TRBV4-2 | TGTGCCAGCAGCCAAGGGACTAGCGGGGGGGAAAAACTGTTTTTT | CASSQGTSGGEKLFF
TRBJ1-5 | . | . | TRBV19 | TGTGCCAGTAGTACCGGGCAGGGCAGAGGCAATCAGCCCCAGCATTTT | CASSTGQGRGNQPQHF
TRBJ1-4 | TRBD1 | many | TRBV13 | TGTGCCAGCAGCCTGGACAGGGGAGCAACTAATGAAAAACTGTTTTTT | CASSLDRGATNEKLFF
TRBJ1-2 | . | many | TRBV20-1 | TGCAGTGCCCCATCGGACCGAGAGGGCGGCTATGGCTACACCTTC | CSAPSDREGGYGYTF
TRBJ2-1 | . | . | TRBV19 | TGTGCCAGTACGTGGACCGGTCTACCGCAGTTCTTC | CASTWTGLPQFF
TRBJ2-3 | TRBD2 | many | TRBV12-3/TRBV12-4 | TGTGCCAGCAGTCTGCGCCGCCCGGGACTAGGCACAGATACGCAGTATTTT | CASSLRRPGLGTDTQYF
TRBJ1-2 | TRBD1 | many | TRBV6-5 | TGTGCCAGCAGTTTCTGGACAGGAGGGAAAGGCTACACCTTC | CASSFWTGGKGYTF
TRBJ2-7 | . | . | TRBV19 | TGTGCCAGTAGTATATACGGGGGCACGGCCGGGTGGGACGCCTACGAGCAGTACTTC | CASSIYGGTAGWDAYEQYF
TRBJ2-1 | TRBD1 | . | TRBV6-5 | TGTGCCAGCAGTTACCATCGACAGGGCAATGAGCAGTTCTTC | CASSYHRQGNEQFF
TRBJ2-7 | . | many | TRBV7-2 | TGTGCCAGCAGCATTAGAGCTGAAGCCGACGACGAGCAGTACTTC | CASSIRAEADDEQYF
TRBJ1-5 | TRBD1 | . | TRBV7-3 | TGTGCCAGCGGATCAAACCGGGGACAGGGAGAAATAAGCAATCAGCCCCAGCATTTT | CASGSNRGQGEISNQPQHF
TRBJ2-5 | TRBD1 | many | TRBV15 | TGTGCCACCAGCAGTGCTGGGACAGGGGGAGAGACCCAGTACTTC | CATSSAGTGGETQYF
TRBJ2-7 | . | many | TRBV24-1 | TGTGCCACCTCAGGACAGCCCTCCTACGAGCAGTACTTC | CATSGQPSYEQYF
TRBJ2-6 | . | many | TRBV7-9 | TGTGCCAGCAGCTCCGGACGGCCCAGTGGTGTCTCTGGGGCCAACGTCCTGACTTTC | CASSSGRPSGVSGANVLTF
TRBJ2-3 | . | . | TRBV10-3 | TGTGCCATCAGCCGCGACAGGTCCACAGATACGCAGTATTTT | CAISRDRSTDTQYF
TRBJ1-1 | . | . | TRBV11-2 | TGTGCCAGCAGCTTAGTAAGGGTAAACACTGAAGCTTTCTTT | CASSLVRVNTEAFF
TRBJ2-7 | TRBD1 | many | TRBV5-6 | TGTGCCAGCAGCTTGACAGGGGGCGCGTCCTCCTACGAGCAGTACTTC | CASSLTGGASSYEQYF
TRBJ1-6 | TRBD1 | many | TRBV18 | TGTGCCAGCTCACCGCGCAAAGGTACAGGGGGAAGTTCACCCCTCCACTTT | CASSPRKGTGGSSPLHF
TRBJ2-7 | . | . | TRBV6-1 | TGTGCCAGCAGTGAAGGCCCCGGGGACACGGGGGTTTACGAGCAGTACTTC | CASSEGPGDTGVYEQYF
TRBJ2-5 | TRBD2 | many | TRBV29-1 | TGCAGCGTTGATGGACTAGCGGGAGAGACCCAGTACTTC | CSVDGLAGETQYF
TRBJ2-7 | . | many | TRBV29-1 | TGCAGCGTTGAAGGGAAAGGGCGCGAGCAGTACTTC | CSVEGKGREQYF
TRBJ2-3 | . | many | TRBV5-6 | TGTGCCAGCAGCCCGACCGGGACACTTCGCACAGATACGCAGTATTTT | CASSPTGTLRTDTQYF
TRBJ1-5 | . | . | TRBV12-3/TRBV12-4 | TGTGCCAGCAGTTCGGGGGTAGGGGGCAATCAGCCCCAGCATTTT | CASSSGVGGNQPQHF
TRBJ1-2 | . | many | TRBV25-1 | TGTGCCAGCGCCCCATTGAACAGGGACCGAGACTATGGCTACACCTTC | CASAPLNRDRDYGYTF
TRBJ2-1 | . | . | TRBV12-3/TRBV12-4 | TGTGCCAGCAGTTCAGGACTCCTAACAGGGTTTGGGGGGGCGTCCTACAATGAGCAGTTCTTC | CASSSGLLTGFGGASYNEQFF
TRBJ2-1 | TRBD1 | many | TRBV13 | TGTGCCAGCAGCTCCCGACAGGGGACGTACAATGAGCAGTTCTTC | CASSSRQGTYNEQFF
TRBJ2-7 | . | . | TRBV6-2/TRBV6-3 | TGTGCCAGCAGTCAAAACCAATACGAGCAGTACTTC | CASSQNQYEQYF
TRBJ2-5 | . | many | TRBV9 | TGTGCCAGCAGCCCAAGCGGGGAGACCCAGTACTTC | CASSPSGETQYF
TRBJ2-1 | TRBD2 | many | TRBV7-3 | TGTGCCAGCAGCTTAGCAGCGGGAGGGCCCGGCAATGAGCAGTTCTTC | CASSLAAGGPGNEQFF
TRBJ1-1 | . | . | TRBV11-2 | TGTGCCAGCAGCTTCGGTGTACTGTACACTGAAGCTTTCTTT | CASSFGVLYTEAFF
TRBJ1-4 | TRBD1 | many | TRBV4-2 | TGTGCCAGCAGCCAAGATTGGGGACAGGGAGATGAAAAACTGTTTTTT | CASSQDWGQGDEKLFF
TRBJ1-6 | . | medium-sized | TRBV15 | TGTGCCACCAGCAGGAGGATAGGAAGCTCCTATAATTCACCCCTCCACTTT | CATSRRIGSSYNSPLHF
TRBJ2-5 | TRBD2 | . | TRBV12-3/TRBV12-4 | TGTGCCAGCAGTTCACTAGCGGGGGGGAGAGAGACCCAGTACTTC | CASSSLAGGRETQYF
TRBJ1-6 | . | few | TRBV20-1 | TGCAGTGCTAGCGGCAATCGCGTCGATAATTCACCCCTCCACTTT | CSASGNRVDNSPLHF
TRBJ2-3 | TRBD2 | many | TRBV30 | TGTGCCTGGAGTGGAAGCGGGGCAGATACGCAGTATTTT | CAWSGSGADTQYF
TRBJ2-3 | TRBD2 | many | TRBV7-6 | TGTGCCAGCAGCTTAGCACTAGCGGGGGGTTCCCTCACAGATACGCAGTATTTT | CASSLALAGGSLTDTQYF
TRBJ1-1 | . | few | TRBV15 | TGTGCCACCAGCACGTTGGACACCCCGAACACTGAAGCTTTCTTT | CATSTLDTPNTEAFF
TRBJ1-5 | TRBD1 | many | TRBV20-1 | TGCAGTGCTCCCAAAGCGGGACAGGGTTATCAGCCCCAGCATTTT | CSAPKAGQGYQPQHF
TRBJ1-1 | . | few | TRBV15 | TGTGCCACCAGCAGAGCCCCATCCGAAGCTTTCTTT | CATSRAPSEAFF
TRBJ1-2 | TRBD1 | many | TRBV18 | TGTGCCAGCTCACACATGGACAGGCTTGCTAACTATGGCTACACCTTC | CASSHMDRLANYGYTF
TRBJ1-4 | . | . | TRBV2 | TGTGCCAGCAGCGCCGGGACTAATGAAAAACTGTTTTTT | CASSAGTNEKLFF
TRBJ2-7 | . | many | TRBV25-1 | TGTGCCAGCAGTGGGTGGGCTTCATACGAGCAGTACTTC | CASSGWASYEQYF
TRBJ1-3 | . | many | TRBV9 | TGTGCCAGCAGCGTAGTTAGTTCTGGAAACACCATATATTTT | CASSVVSSGNTIYF
TRBJ1-6 | . | many | TRBV5-8 | TGTGCCAGCCAAGGGTCCCCTAATTCACCCCTCCACTTT | CASQGSPNSPLHF
TRBJ1-2 | TRBD1 | many | TRBV29-1 | TGCAGCGCCTACAGGGGGGAAGGAGGCTACACCTTC | CSAYRGEGGYTF
TRBJ1-3 | . | once | TRBV14 | TGTGCCAGCAGTCAACTAGCGGGGAGCACCATATATTTT | CASSQLAGSTIYF